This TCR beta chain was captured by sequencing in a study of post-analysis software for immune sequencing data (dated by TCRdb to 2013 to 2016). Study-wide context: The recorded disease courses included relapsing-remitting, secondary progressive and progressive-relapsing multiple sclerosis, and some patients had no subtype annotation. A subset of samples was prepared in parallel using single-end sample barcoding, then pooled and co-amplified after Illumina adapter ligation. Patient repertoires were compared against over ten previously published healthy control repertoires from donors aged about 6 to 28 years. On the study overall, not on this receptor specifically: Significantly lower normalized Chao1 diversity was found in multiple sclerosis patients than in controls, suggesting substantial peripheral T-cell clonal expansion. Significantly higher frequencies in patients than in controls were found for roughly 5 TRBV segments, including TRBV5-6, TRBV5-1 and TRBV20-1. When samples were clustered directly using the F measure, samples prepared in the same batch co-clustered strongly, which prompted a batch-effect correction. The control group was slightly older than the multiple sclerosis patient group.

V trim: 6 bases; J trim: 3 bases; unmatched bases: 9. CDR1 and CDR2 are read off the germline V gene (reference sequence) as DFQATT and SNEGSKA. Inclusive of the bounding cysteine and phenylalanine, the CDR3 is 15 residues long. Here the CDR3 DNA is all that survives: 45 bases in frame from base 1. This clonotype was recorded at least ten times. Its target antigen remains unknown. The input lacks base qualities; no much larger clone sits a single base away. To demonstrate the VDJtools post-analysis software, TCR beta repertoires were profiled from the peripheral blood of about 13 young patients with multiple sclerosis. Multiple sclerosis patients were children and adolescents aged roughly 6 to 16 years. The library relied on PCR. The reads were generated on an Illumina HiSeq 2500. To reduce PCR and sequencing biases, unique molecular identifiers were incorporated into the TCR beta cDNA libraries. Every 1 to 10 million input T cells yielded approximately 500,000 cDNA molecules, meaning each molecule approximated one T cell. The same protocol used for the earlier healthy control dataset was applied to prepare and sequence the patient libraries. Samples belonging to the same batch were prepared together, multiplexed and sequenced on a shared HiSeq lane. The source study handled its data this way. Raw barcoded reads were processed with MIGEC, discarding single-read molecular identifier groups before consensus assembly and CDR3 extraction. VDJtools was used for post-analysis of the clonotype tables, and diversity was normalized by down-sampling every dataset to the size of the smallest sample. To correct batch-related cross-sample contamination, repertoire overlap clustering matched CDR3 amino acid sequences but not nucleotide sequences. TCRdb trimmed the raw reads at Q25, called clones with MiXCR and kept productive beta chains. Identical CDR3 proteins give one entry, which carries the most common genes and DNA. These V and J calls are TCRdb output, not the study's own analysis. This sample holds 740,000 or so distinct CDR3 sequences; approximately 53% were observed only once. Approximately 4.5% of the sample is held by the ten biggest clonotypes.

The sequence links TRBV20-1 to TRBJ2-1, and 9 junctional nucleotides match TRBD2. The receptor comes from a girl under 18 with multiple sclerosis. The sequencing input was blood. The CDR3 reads CSAHPPSGDYNEQFF. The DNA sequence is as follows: TGCAGTGCCCACCCCCCTAGCGGGGACTACAATGAGCAGTTCTTC.